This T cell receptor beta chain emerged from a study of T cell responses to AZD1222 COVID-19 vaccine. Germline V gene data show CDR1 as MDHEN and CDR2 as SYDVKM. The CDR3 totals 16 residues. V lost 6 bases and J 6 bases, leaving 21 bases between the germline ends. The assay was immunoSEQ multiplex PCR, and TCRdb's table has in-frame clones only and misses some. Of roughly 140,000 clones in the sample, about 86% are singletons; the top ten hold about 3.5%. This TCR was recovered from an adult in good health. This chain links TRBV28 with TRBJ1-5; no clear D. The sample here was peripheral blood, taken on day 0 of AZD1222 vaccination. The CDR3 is CASRPTKTGVFQPQHF. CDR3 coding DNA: TGTGCCAGCAGGCCCACTAAAACTGGGGTCTTTCAGCCCCAGCATTTT.